A selection of T cell receptor beta chains follows, all from one sample in a study of T cells in Graves' hyperthyroidism and ophthalmopathy. One entry per CDR3 protein, called by TCRdb with MiXCR from the multiplex PCR reads. This table holds approximately 590,000 distinct CDR3 sequences, around 42% found once. The sequencing sample was made of peripheral blood or thyroid tissue (not recorded which). The source of these receptors is a woman aged 18-35 years with Graves' hyperthyroidism. Both conserved end residues are part of each CDR3. D genes are given only for firm matches. For some rows the clone size is stated as once, few or many, or as a class when expanded; others skip it.

>TRBJ1-1|TRBV2|-|-
TGTGCCAGCACCTCGGAAAGTCAGAACACTGAAGCTTTCTTT
CASTSESQNTEAFF
>TRBJ2-2|TRBV29-1|-|few
TGCAGCGCGTCACAGAGTTTACTTAACACCGGGGAGCTGTTTTTT
CSASQSLLNTGELFF
>TRBJ2-5|TRBV29-1|-|-
TGCAGCGTTGACGTCCGGGCAACAGAGACCCAGTACTTC
CSVDVRATETQYF
>TRBJ1-1|TRBV19|-|few
TGTGCCAGTAGGTCCCAGGTTGGGCTCGTGAATACTGAAGCTTTCTTT
CASRSQVGLVNTEAFF
>TRBJ1-2|TRBV25-1|-|-
TGTGCCAGCTTCGGGCAGACCTATGGCTACACCTTC
CASFGQTYGYTF
>TRBJ2-7|TRBV7-9|TRBD1|few
TGTGCCAGCAGCTTTAGACAGGGATCCTACGAGCAGTACTTC
CASSFRQGSYEQYF
>TRBJ1-5|TRBV4-1|-|-
TGCGCCAGCAGCCAAGGAGGCCCTCATAGCAATCAGCCCCAGCATTTT
CASSQGGPHSNQPQHF
>TRBJ1-1|TRBV25-1|TRBD1|-
TGTGCTAGCCCGGGCACGACAGGGTTCACTGAAGCTTTCTTT
CASPGTTGFTEAFF
>TRBJ1-2|TRBV25-1|-|medium-sized
TGTGCCAGCAGTGAAGCCAGGAACTATGGCTACACCTTC
CASSEARNYGYTF
>TRBJ1-2|TRBV12-3/TRBV12-4|-|-
TGTGCCAGCAGTCCCGGACAGCATGGCTACACCTTC
CASSPGQHGYTF
>TRBJ1-2|TRBV15|-|once
TGTGCCACCGAAAGGACAGTGTTCTATGGCTACACCTTC
CATERTVFYGYTF
>TRBJ2-1|TRBV24-1|-|-
TGTGCCACCAGTGATCTGGGACTCTCGCAGTTCTTC
CATSDLGLSQFF
>TRBJ1-2|TRBV24-1|-|-
TGTGCCACCAGTGATGCGACGCCACCCGAAGTCCGCTATGGCTACACCTTC
CATSDATPPEVRYGYTF
>TRBJ2-2|TRBV25-1|-|many
TGTGCCAGCAGTGAATGGAACAGACCCACCGGGGAGCTGTTTTTT
CASSEWNRPTGELFF
>TRBJ1-4|TRBV15|-|-
TGTGCCACCAGCAGGAGAAGGGACGGGGAATTGTTTTTT
CATSRRRDGELFF
>TRBJ2-2|TRBV6-2/TRBV6-3|TRBD2|-
TGTGCTAGGCCTCCCACTAGCGGGAGGATCGGGGAGCTGTTTTTT
CARPPTSGRIGELFF
>TRBJ1-6|TRBV7-2|-|many
TGTGCCAGCAGCTTCGGGGGTTCACCCCTCCACTTT
CASSFGGSPLHF
>TRBJ1-1|TRBV2|TRBD1|-
TGTGCCAGCGCACCGGGACAGATGAACACTGAAGCTTTCTTT
CASAPGQMNTEAFF
>TRBJ1-2|TRBV24-1|-|few
TGTGCCACCAATGTCAGTAGAGACTATGGCTACACCTTC
CATNVSRDYGYTF
>TRBJ2-5|TRBV7-2|TRBD2|few
TGTGCCAGCAGCTCGGGACTAGCGGGAGTATGGGGGGAGACCCAGTACTTC
CASSSGLAGVWGETQYF
>TRBJ2-2|TRBV9|-|many
TGTGCCAGCAGCGTTCTCGGCACCGGGGAGCTGTTTTTT
CASSVLGTGELFF
>TRBJ1-1|TRBV12-3/TRBV12-4|-|-
TGTGCCAGCAGTTTAAGCGGCAGGTTGAACACTGAAGCTTTCTTT
CASSLSGRLNTEAFF
>TRBJ2-7|TRBV20-1|-|-
TGCAGTGCTAGAGATCTTGGCAGGGAGCAGTACTTC
CSARDLGREQYF
>TRBJ1-1|TRBV7-2|-|few
TGTGCCAGCAGCCCTCTCACTGAAGCTTTCTTT
CASSPLTEAFF
>TRBJ2-7|TRBV2|-|-
TGTGCCAGCAGCACAGAAGCAGCGGCCAAAGAGGAGCAGTACTTC
CASSTEAAAKEEQYF
>TRBJ2-3|TRBV7-9|TRBD1|-
TGTGCCAGCAGCCCCAGGGACAGGGAAGGCGCAGATACGCAGTATTTT
CASSPRDREGADTQYF
>TRBJ2-6|TRBV7-9|-|-
TGTGCCAGCAGCCTTATTGGTGGGGCCAACGTCCTGACTTTC
CASSLIGGANVLTF
>TRBJ1-2|TRBV25-1|-|few
TGTGCCAGCAGCCAAGAGGCGGGAGGCTTTGGCTACACCTTC
CASSQEAGGFGYTF
>TRBJ1-4|TRBV20-1|-|once
TGCAGTGGAACCAGGGAGGGTAATGAAAAACTGTTTTTT
CSGTREGNEKLFF